This TCR beta chain was profiled in a study of blood T cell repertoires in COVID-19. Clones were read by immunoSEQ multiplex PCR, and TCRdb kept only the in-frame ones, dropping some. Of roughly 45,000 clones listed, 85% to 90% are singletons. This clone has a single count. Seattle's enrolled individuals joined amid active infection and were then monitored longitudinally. After removal of 4 bases from V and 0 bases from J, the junction contained 7 bases not matched to a gene. The CDR3 is made up of 17 amino acids. CDR1 is LNHDA and CDR2 is SQIVND in the germline V gene (reference sequence). This receptor was taken from a woman over 75 with COVID-19, enrolled during active disease. The specimen was peripheral blood. The rearrangement links TRBV19 to TRBJ1-3, with TRBD1 matching 9 bases. The CDR3 nucleotides read TGTGCCAGTAGTACCGGACAGGGGCCCTTCTCTGGAAACACCATATATTTT. It codes for CASSTGQGPFSGNTIYF.